The 26 T cell receptor beta chains below come from one sample, sequenced in a study of radiotherapy plus CTLA-4 blockade in lung cancer. Using immunoSEQ multiplex PCR, the repertoire was profiled, and TCRdb retains in-frame clones only, with some absent. The sample has 70,000 to 95,000 clones; around four fifths are singletons. Sequences were derived from peripheral blood, sampled from a patient treated with radiotherapy plus ipilimumab. The receptors were gathered from a human donor with non-small cell lung cancer that progressed on radiotherapy plus ipilimumab.

This clone was counted only a few times. The rearrangement uses TRBV7-2 and TRBJ1-3; no definite D call. The CDR3 loop spans 16 amino acids. The germline V gene encodes CDR1 SGHTA and CDR2 FQGNSA. Trimming took 5 bases from V and 0 from J, leaving 14 bases between them. This chain's CDR3 is CASSPAADFSGNTIYF. CDR3 DNA: TGTGCCAGCAGCCCAGCGGCCGACTTCTCTGGAAACACCATATATTTT. Full variable domain (rest looked up from reference TRBV7-2 and TRBJ1-3): GAGVSQSPSNKVTEKGKDVELRCDPISGHTALYWYRQSLGQGLEFLIYFQGNSAPDKSGLPSDRFSAERTGGSVSTLTIQRTQQEDSAVYLCASSPAADFSGNTIYFGEGSWLTVV.

This sequence joins TRBV7-3 and TRBJ2-5; possibly TRBD2 for D (5 bases). V gave up 2 bases and J gave up 5 bases, with 9 bases separating them. Per the germline V gene, CDR1 is SGHTA and CDR2 is FQGTGA. This CDR3 has 13 residues. CDR3: CASSLGQRETQYF. The CDR3, as DNA: TGTGCCAGCAGCTTAGGCCAGCGGGAGACCCAGTACTTC.

This chain joins TRBV9 and TRBJ2-1; TRBD2 might be the D (6 bases). Germline CDR1 SGDLS, CDR2 YYNGEE. The CDR3 loop spans 15 amino acids. Trimming stripped 0 bases from V and 3 bases from J, with 10 bases between. CDR3 DNA: TGTGCCAGCAGCGTAGGGGCGGGGAACTACAATGAGCAGTTCTTC. Encoded protein: CASSVGAGNYNEQFF.

The V gene is TRBV9, the J gene TRBJ1-4; 8 bases are shared with TRBD1. Germline trimming cut 0 bases from V and 4 bases from J; bases unmatched to any gene: 5. Looked up from germline, CDR1 is SGDLS and CDR2 is YYNGEE. This CDR3 is built from 16 residues. CDR3 sequence: CASSVAQGALNEKLFF. The CDR3 DNA follows: TGTGCCAGCAGCGTAGCCCAGGGGGCCCTTAATGAAAAACTGTTTTTT.

The chain is built from TRBV18 and TRBJ1-5, with a weak D call TRBD1 (6 bases). The V gene lost 3 bases and the J gene lost 5 bases, with 11 bases spanning the gap. The CDR3 is 14 residues long. Germline CDR1 and CDR2: KGHSH and LQKENI. DNA of the CDR3: TGTGCCAGCTCACCCTCAGGGGCTGATCAGCCCCAGCATTTT. As protein: CASSPSGADQPQHF.

As DNA, the CDR3 is TGTGCCAGCAGCTTGGGCAGGGTGGGCGAAAAACTGTTTTTT. Translating it yields CASSLGRVGEKLFF. This sequence joins TRBV5-6 and TRBJ1-4; D is possibly TRBD1 (5 bases). Germline V CDR1 and CDR2: SGHDT, YYEEEE. The CDR3 runs to 14 residues. The germline V and J ends were trimmed by 0 bases and 8 bases, with 11 bases remaining between them.

The J gene is TRBJ2-1, the V gene TRBV5-4, with D possibly being TRBD1 (5 bases). CDR1 is SGHNT and CDR2 is YYREEE in the germline V gene (reference sequence). Between the trimmed V and J ends, which lost 1 base and 8 bases, there was a span of 10 bases. The CDR3 covers 13 residues. The CDR3 DNA reads as TGTGCCAGCAGCTTGCCCAGGGCCCATGAGCAGTTCTTC. It yields the protein CASSLPRAHEQFF.

This clone was found a few times. The J gene is TRBJ2-2, the V gene TRBV9; D remains unclear. The CDR3 is made up of 13 amino acids. Germline V gene data show CDR1 as SGDLS and CDR2 as YYNGEE. Trimming pared 1 base from V and 6 bases from J, leaving 7 bases between. The CDR3 region has the DNA TGTGCCAGCAGCGTAAACCCGGCCGGGGAGCTGTTTTTT. Translation gives CASSVNPAGELFF.

The genes are TRBV4-2 and TRBJ2-1; TRBD2 agrees at 7 bases. CDR1 is LGHNA and CDR2 is YNFKEQ in the germline V gene. V lost 4 bases and J lost 0; bases outside the gene matches: 3. The CDR3 contains 15 residues. The CDR3 DNA reads as TGTGCCAGCAGCCCTAGCGGCAGCTCCTACAATGAGCAGTTCTTC. This sequence encodes CASSPSGSSYNEQFF.

This chain joins TRBV27 and TRBJ1-5; D is unclear. The CDR3 length is 15 residues. Germline lookup yields CDR1 MNHEY and CDR2 SMNVEV (reference sequence). The V gene lost 1 base and the J gene lost 0 bases, with 7 bases spanning the gap. CDR3 residues: CASSLLGDSNQPQHF. Written as DNA, the CDR3 is TGTGCCAGCAGTTTATTGGGCGATAGCAATCAGCCCCAGCATTTT.

The chain uses TRBV5-1 and TRBJ1-1, with TRBD1 matching 8 bases. The CDR3 contains 14 residues. J was trimmed by 1 base and V by 6 bases; bases with no gene match: 5. Germline V gives CDR1 SGHRS, CDR2 YFSETQ. DNA of the CDR3: TGCGCCAGCACACCAGGACAGGGGAACACTGAAGCTTTCTTT. Translation: CASTPGQGNTEAFF.

Worth noting for this clone: An end of the junction differs from the germline gene, which may be a read error. This rearrangement joins TRBV7-7 to TRBJ2-4; 10 nucleotides agree with TRBD1. The CDR3 is 14 residues long. Germline CDR1 SSHAT, CDR2 FNYEAQ (reference sequence). The DNA of the CDR3 is TGTGCTAGCAGCCCGGGACAGGGGAACAACATTCAGTACTTC. It translates to CASSPGQGNNIQYF.

The chain carries TRBV4-1 and TRBJ1-2; D unclear. The V end lost 0 bases, the J end lost 4 bases, and 12 bases lay between the germline ends. Germline CDR1 reads MGHRA; CDR2 reads YSYEKL. This CDR3 contains 15 residues. The CDR3 sequence: CASSQEIGPFYGYTF. CDR3 nucleotides: TGCGCCAGCAGCCAAGAGATCGGCCCGTTCTATGGCTACACCTTC.

The J gene is TRBJ1-3, the V gene TRBV10-3; D ambiguous. Germline V gives CDR1 ENHRY, CDR2 SYGVKD. The CDR3 is 14 amino acids. Trimming took off 5 bases at V and 0 bases at J, with 8 bases between the two ends. This chain's CDR3 is CAISSVSSGNTIYF. CDR3 nucleotide sequence: TGTGCCATCAGTTCAGTTAGCTCTGGAAACACCATATATTTT.

The CDR3 DNA reads TGTGCCAGCAGCTTGGCCGTCGGGTACGAGCAGTACTTC. It translates to CASSLAVGYEQYF. The chain recombines TRBV5-8 with TRBJ2-7; D is unresolved. CDR3 length: 13 residues. Germline-derived CDR1 and CDR2 are SGHTS and YDEGEE. The ends were cut back, 0 bases at V and 4 bases at J, with 8 bases in the middle.

This sequence joins TRBV19 and TRBJ2-1; D unclear. V shed 6 bases and J shed 0 bases, with 12 bases lying between them. The CDR3 sequence is 15 residues long. Germline V gene data show CDR1 as LNHDA and CDR2 as SQIVND (reference sequence). This chain's CDR3 is CASSRSWVSYNEQFF. The CDR3 DNA sequence: TGTGCCAGTAGCCGATCATGGGTCTCCTACAATGAGCAGTTCTTC.

This clone was detected a few times. V usage is TRBV10-3 and J usage is TRBJ2-7; D remains unclear. The V and J ends lost 6 bases and 3 bases respectively, with 9 bases between them. The germline V gene encodes CDR1 ENHRY and CDR2 SYGVKD. This CDR3 region has 12 residues. CDR3 protein: CAIRTDNYEQYF. As DNA, the CDR3 is TGTGCCATCAGGACTGACAACTACGAGCAGTACTTC.

The chain couples TRBV18 to TRBJ2-7; maybe TRBD1 (6 bases). V lost 3 bases, J lost 0 bases, and 9 bases lay in between. Germline CDR1 is KGHSH and CDR2 is LQKENI. The CDR3 totals 14 residues. CDR3 coding DNA: TGTGCCAGCTCACCTGACAGGAGCTCCTACGAGCAGTACTTC. Its translation is CASSPDRSSYEQYF.

The V call is TRBV2, the J call TRBJ2-3; the D is unclear. Germline CDR1 and CDR2: SNHLY and FYNNEI. CDR3 length equals 14 residues. The germline V and J ends were trimmed by 5 bases and 0 bases, with 9 bases remaining between them. The CDR3 bases are TGTGCCAGCAGTTTTTTTCTGAGCACAGATACGCAGTATTTT. Translated: CASSFFLSTDTQYF.

This clone turned up a few times. This sequence joins TRBV10-3 and TRBJ1-6; 9 bases match TRBD1. The CDR3 loop spans 15 amino acids. From germline, CDR1 is ENHRY and CDR2 SYGVKD. Losses at the gene ends were 0 bases for V and 7 bases for J; bases not matched to a gene: 1. This chain's CDR3 is CAISESDRGNSPLHF. DNA for the CDR3: TGTGCCATCAGTGAGTCCGACAGGGGGAATTCACCCCTCCACTTT.

The chain links TRBV4-1 to TRBJ2-7; D gene ambiguous. The ends were cut back, 0 bases at V and 6 bases at J, with 15 bases in the middle. This CDR3 has 15 residues. Germline CDR1 is MGHRA and CDR2 is YSYEKL. The CDR3 region is CASSQDLGPISEQYF. CDR3 DNA: TGCGCCAGCAGCCAAGATCTAGGGCCAATAAGCGAGCAGTACTTC.

V is TRBV7-9 and J is TRBJ2-3, with a possible D match to TRBD2 (5 bases). Germline V gene lookup returns CDR1 SEHNR and CDR2 FQNEAQ (reference sequence). This CDR3 comprises 14 residues. V gave up 6 bases and J gave up 0 bases, with 10 bases separating them. The CDR3 loop reads CASRPEGSTDTQYF. The CDR3 coding sequence is TGTGCCAGCAGGCCTGAGGGAAGCACAGATACGCAGTATTTT.

V gene TRBV5-5 combines with J gene TRBJ2-7, with D possibly matching TRBD2 (5 bases). V was trimmed by 1 base and J by 3 bases, leaving 14 bases between them. CDR1 is SGHKS, CDR2 YYEKEE, per germline (reference sequence). CDR3 size: 15 residues. Here the CDR3 reads CASSLFPGLLYEQYF. The CDR3 nucleotides read TGTGCCAGCAGCTTGTTTCCCGGACTCCTCTACGAGCAGTACTTC. Looking up the rest from reference TRBV5-5 and TRBJ2-7 gives the full variable domain: DAGVTQSPTHLIKTRGQQVTLRCSPISGHKSVSWYQQVLGQGPQFIFQYYEKEERGRGNFPDRFSARQFPNYSSELNVNALLLGDSALYLCASSLFPGLLYEQYFGPGTRLTVT.

Only a few counts were recorded for this clone. The chain joins TRBV6-6 to TRBJ1-3; perhaps TRBD1 as D (6 bases). With 6 bases removed from V and 0 bases from J, the gap between germline ends came to 12 bases. The CDR3 is 15 amino acids. Germline V gene data show CDR1 as MNHNY and CDR2 as SVGAGI (reference sequence). CDR3 DNA sequence: TGTGCCAGCAGAACAACAGGGTTCTCTGGAAACACCATATATTTT. It yields the protein CASRTTGFSGNTIYF.

The J gene is TRBJ1-4, the V gene TRBV19, with 7 bases that match TRBD1. CDR3 length: 14 amino acids. V shed 8 bases, J shed 6 bases, and the junction held 9 bases outside the gene matches. Germline lookup yields CDR1 LNHDA and CDR2 SQIVND (reference sequence). The CDR3 sequence: CASCQEGAHEKLFF. The DNA of the CDR3 is TGTGCCAGTTGTCAAGAGGGGGCGCATGAAAAACTGTTTTTT.

This chain joins TRBV5-8 and TRBJ2-7; 9 bases match TRBD1. Germline V gene lookup returns CDR1 SGHTS and CDR2 YDEGEE. Germline trimming cut 4 bases from V and 1 base from J; bases unmatched to any gene: 6. The CDR3 is made up of 15 amino acids. CDR3 loop: CASSHRGQGSYEQYF. The CDR3 DNA follows: TGTGCCAGCAGCCACAGGGGACAGGGTTCCTACGAGCAGTACTTC.